This T cell receptor beta chain was identified during a study of cytomegalovirus exposure and HLA in healthy donors. Broader study findings: Relative to the roughly 640-donor mean, N-insertions were reportedly fewer in an Asian-associated ancestry cluster in a later analysis. Researchers had no immune exposure information except CMV serostatus available.

The germline CDR1 and CDR2 sequences are SGHAT and FQNNGV. V gave up 4 bases and J gave up 2 bases; unmatched junction bases: 11. This CDR3 comprises 17 residues. A note on this clone: The antigen remains unidentified.

60 Vbeta and 13 Jbeta primers were used in PCR. The repertoire was sequenced with immunoSEQ multiplex PCR; TCRdb's copy has only in-frame clones and lacks some. This table has roughly 220,000 clones, approximately 70% appearing once. V usage is TRBV11-2 and J usage is TRBJ2-1; 7 nucleotides align to TRBD1. The sequence came from a woman aged 25 to 45 in good health and CMV-seronegative. The sample was PBMCs. CDR3 in DNA: TGTGCCAGCAGCTCCTACAGGGGCGCCGACACCTACAATGAGCAGTTCTTC. Protein product: CASSSYRGADTYNEQFF.